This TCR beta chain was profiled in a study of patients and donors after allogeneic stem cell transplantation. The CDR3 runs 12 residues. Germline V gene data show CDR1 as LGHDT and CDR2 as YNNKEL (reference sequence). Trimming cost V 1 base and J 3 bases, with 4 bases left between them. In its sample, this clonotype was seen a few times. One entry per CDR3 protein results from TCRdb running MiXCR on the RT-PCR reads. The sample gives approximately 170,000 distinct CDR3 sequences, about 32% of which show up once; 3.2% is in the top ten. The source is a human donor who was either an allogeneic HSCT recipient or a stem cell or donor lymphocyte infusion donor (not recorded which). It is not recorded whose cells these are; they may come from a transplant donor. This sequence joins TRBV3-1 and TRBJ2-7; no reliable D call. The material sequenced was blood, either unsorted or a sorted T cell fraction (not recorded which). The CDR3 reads CASSQGIYEQYF. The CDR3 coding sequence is TGTGCCAGCAGCCAAGGCATCTACGAGCAGTACTTC.